A selection of T cell receptor beta chains follows, all from one sample in a study of Ad26.COV2.S vaccination and SARS-CoV-2 variants. Data came from immunoSEQ multiplex PCR; TCRdb stores just in-frame clones and leaves some out. The sample yields fewer than 500,000 clones, 80% to 90% seen once. The source material was peripheral blood, sampled in a trial of Ad26.COV2.S vaccine versus placebo. These TCRs come from a person aged 18-65 years who received the Ad26.COV2.S COVID-19 vaccine or a placebo. CDR3s include the opening cysteine and the closing phenylalanine or tryptophan. A D gene is named only where the DNA matches it firmly. Clone size is not always given. Where it is, it says once, few, many or a class for expanded clones.

J: TRBJ1-1; size: -; V: TRBV5-6; D: TRBD1; DNA: TGTGCCAGCAGCTTGGCCGGTGGGACAGGGGCTGAAGCTTTCTTT; CDR3: CASSLAGGTGAEAFF
J: TRBJ2-1; size: -; V: TRBV19; D: TRBD2; DNA: TGTGCCAGTAGGAAACTAGCGGGAGAGATAAGGCAGTTCTTC; CDR3: CASRKLAGEIRQFF
J: TRBJ1-2; size: once; V: TRBV6-2/TRBV6-3; D: -; DNA: TGTGCCAGCAGTTTTACATGGAGTGGCTACACCTTC; CDR3: CASSFTWSGYTF
J: TRBJ1-3; size: -; V: TRBV24-1; D: -; DNA: TGTGCCACCAGTGATTTGCGGTCGGGGGGCAAGATCGAAAACACCATATATTTT; CDR3: CATSDLRSGGKIENTIYF
J: TRBJ1-4; size: -; V: TRBV10-3; D: -; DNA: TGTGCCACCTCCAGGGGTGGGGGCCTTAACCCTAATGAAAAACTGTTTTTT; CDR3: CATSRGGGLNPNEKLFF
J: TRBJ2-3; size: -; V: TRBV24-1; D: TRBD1; DNA: TGTGCCACCAGTGACCCCGCCCCGGGACAGAAGTACACAGATACGCAGTATTTT; CDR3: CATSDPAPGQKYTDTQYF
J: TRBJ2-2; size: few; V: TRBV6-2/TRBV6-3; D: -; DNA: TGTGCCAGCAGCACGGAGTTCGGGGAGCTGTTTTTT; CDR3: CASSTEFGELFF
J: TRBJ1-1; size: -; V: TRBV7-3; D: TRBD1; DNA: TGTGCCAGCAGCTCCCAGACAGGGGGAAACACTGAAGCTTTCTTT; CDR3: CASSSQTGGNTEAFF
J: TRBJ2-1; size: -; V: TRBV18; D: TRBD2; DNA: TGTGCCACCTCCGGGACTAGCGGGAGTTGGGAGCAGTTCTTC; CDR3: CATSGTSGSWEQFF
J: TRBJ2-3; size: -; V: TRBV6-6; D: -; DNA: TGTGCCAGCAGTCCCAGGGCCATAGCTAGTGGGGCCTCATACGGGCAGTATTTT; CDR3: CASSPRAIASGASYGQYF
J: TRBJ1-1; size: -; V: TRBV5-4; D: -; DNA: TGTGCCAGCAGCTTGGATGTCAGGAACACTGAAGCTTTCTTT; CDR3: CASSLDVRNTEAFF
J: TRBJ2-1; size: once; V: TRBV5-5; D: -; DNA: TGTGCCAGCAGCTTCGGAGCTAGCCCGGCGGGACTCATGGGCTATGAGCAGTTCTTC; CDR3: CASSFGASPAGLMGYEQFF
J: TRBJ2-5; size: -; V: TRBV7-8; D: TRBD2; DNA: TGTGCCAGCAGCCTACTAGCGGGGTACCAAACGACCCAGTACTTC; CDR3: CASSLLAGYQTTQYF
J: TRBJ1-2; size: -; V: TRBV2; D: -; DNA: TGTGCCAGCAGTGAACAGGGTTATGGCTACACCTTC; CDR3: CASSEQGYGYTF
J: TRBJ2-7; size: -; V: TRBV6-2/TRBV6-3; D: -; DNA: TGTGCCAGCAGCTTCCAGTACGAGCAGTACTTC; CDR3: CASSFQYEQYF
J: TRBJ1-6; size: -; V: TRBV5-1; D: TRBD1; DNA: TGCGCCAGCAGCCCGGGGACAGGAGGGTCCTATAATTCACCCCTCCACTTT; CDR3: CASSPGTGGSYNSPLHF
J: TRBJ1-2; size: once; V: TRBV28; D: TRBD1; DNA: TGTGCCAGCAGACCGACAGGGACCCCTAACTATGGCTACACCTTC; CDR3: CASRPTGTPNYGYTF
J: TRBJ2-2; size: -; V: TRBV9; D: -; DNA: TGTGCCAGCAGCGTGTCATGGACAGCGCCTAACACCGGGGAGCTGTTTTTT; CDR3: CASSVSWTAPNTGELFF
J: TRBJ1-2; size: -; V: TRBV28; D: -; DNA: TGTGCCAGCAGTCGTTGGGGGTTCGGCTACACCTTC; CDR3: CASSRWGFGYTF
J: TRBJ2-2; size: -; V: TRBV27; D: TRBD2; DNA: TGTGCCAGCAGTTTCTTCGGACTAGTCCCGGGGGAGCTGTTTTTT; CDR3: CASSFFGLVPGELFF
J: TRBJ1-3; size: -; V: TRBV7-2; D: -; DNA: TGTGCCAGCAGCTTAAACAGGGTCTCTGGAAACACCATATATTTT; CDR3: CASSLNRVSGNTIYF
J: TRBJ1-4; size: -; V: TRBV4-3; D: TRBD1; DNA: TGCGCCAGCAGCCAAGGGGAGCGGCAGGGGGGAAACTATGAGGAAAAACTGTTTTTT; CDR3: CASSQGERQGGNYEEKLFF
J: TRBJ2-1; size: -; V: TRBV7-2; D: TRBD2; DNA: TGTGCCAGCAGCTCCGGACTAGCTGCCCTCAATGAGCAGTTCTTC; CDR3: CASSSGLAALNEQFF
J: TRBJ2-4; size: -; V: TRBV25-1; D: -; DNA: TGTGCCAGCAGACCACCACCGGGGCGACCAAACATTCAGTACTTC; CDR3: CASRPPPGRPNIQYF
J: TRBJ1-5; size: -; V: TRBV29-1; D: -; DNA: TGCAGCGTTCGGTCTGGGGATACGGATCAGCCCCAGCATTTT; CDR3: CSVRSGDTDQPQHF
J: TRBJ2-2; size: -; V: TRBV5-6; D: -; DNA: TGTGCCAGCAGCAAGTGGGATGGCGGGGAGCTGTTTTTT; CDR3: CASSKWDGGELFF
J: TRBJ2-2; size: -; V: TRBV7-8; D: TRBD1; DNA: TGTGCCAGCAACCCAGGGGACAGGGTCACCGGGGAGCTGTTTTTT; CDR3: CASNPGDRVTGELFF